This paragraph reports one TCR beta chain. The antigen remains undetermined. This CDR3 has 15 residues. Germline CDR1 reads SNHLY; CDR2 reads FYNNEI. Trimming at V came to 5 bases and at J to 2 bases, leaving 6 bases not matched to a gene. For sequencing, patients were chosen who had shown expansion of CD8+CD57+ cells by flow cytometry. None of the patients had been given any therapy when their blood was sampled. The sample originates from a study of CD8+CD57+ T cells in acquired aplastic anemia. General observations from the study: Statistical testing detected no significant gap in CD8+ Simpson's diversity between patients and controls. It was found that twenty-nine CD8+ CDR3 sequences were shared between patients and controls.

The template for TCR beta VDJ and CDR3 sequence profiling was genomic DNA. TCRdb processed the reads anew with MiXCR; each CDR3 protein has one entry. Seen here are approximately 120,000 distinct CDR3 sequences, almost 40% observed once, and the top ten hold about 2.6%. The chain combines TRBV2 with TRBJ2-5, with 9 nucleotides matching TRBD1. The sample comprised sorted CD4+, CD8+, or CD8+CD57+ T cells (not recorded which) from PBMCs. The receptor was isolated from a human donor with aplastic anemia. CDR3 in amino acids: CASSRGQGSQETQYF. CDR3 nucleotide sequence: TGTGCCAGCAGTCGGGGACAGGGATCACAAGAGACCCAGTACTTC.